Presented here are 26 T cell receptor beta chains from one specimen sequenced in a study of brain T cells in children with intractable seizures. Libraries were prepared by immunoSEQ multiplex PCR; TCRdb keeps only in-frame clonotypes and omits some of them. The sample carries some 76,000 clones, approximately 94% recorded once. Sequences were derived from peripheral blood, sampled at surgery. These receptors were collected from a boy in the first two years of life with tuberous sclerosis and intractable seizures.

The chain links TRBV5-1 to TRBJ1-4; D is undetermined. The CDR3 is 15 residues long. Germline V gene sequence: CDR1 SGHRS, CDR2 YFSETQ. Trimming removed 3 bases at V and 0 bases at J, with 9 bases between. The CDR3 is CASSSTGATNEKLFF. The CDR3 coding sequence is TGCGCCAGCAGCTCGACGGGTGCAACTAATGAAAAACTGTTTTTT.

A note on this clone: Other DNA sequences in the same sample also yield this CDR3. V usage is TRBV6-5 and J usage is TRBJ1-1, with D possibly being TRBD1 (5 bases). The germline V gene encodes CDR1 MNHEY and CDR2 SVGAGI. The CDR3 has 12 amino acids. Trimming took off 6 bases at V and 5 bases at J, with 10 bases between the two ends. The CDR3 protein is CASSSGGTEAFF. The CDR3 bases are TGTGCCAGCAGCTCTGGGGGTACTGAAGCTTTCTTT.

This chain joins TRBV29-1 and TRBJ1-2; no clear D. Germline-derived CDR1 and CDR2 are SQVTM and ANQGSEA. The CDR3 contains 13 residues. Trimming shortened V by 4 bases and J by 4 bases, and 13 bases separated the two germline ends. CDR3 region: CSVVDGSTYGYTF. DNA for the CDR3: TGCAGCGTTGTAGACGGGAGTACCTATGGCTACACCTTC.

The chain joins TRBV29-1 to TRBJ2-3; D uncertain. There are 12 residues in the CDR3. Germline CDR1 SQVTM, CDR2 ANQGSEA. The ends were cut back, 7 bases at V and 1 base at J, with 9 bases in the middle. The CDR3 region has the DNA TGCAGCGCCGCCCTTGGCACAGATACGCAGTATTTT. It codes for CSAALGTDTQYF.

This rearrangement joins TRBV18 to TRBJ1-1, with D uncertain. The CDR3 runs 11 residues. Deletions cut 4 bases from V and 10 bases from J, with 10 bases between. The germline V gene has CDR1 KGHSH and CDR2 LQKENI. CDR3 region: CASSRRPGAFF. In DNA, the CDR3 is TGTGCCAGCTCACGCCGCCCCGGAGCTTTCTTT. Variable domain in full (rest from reference TRBV18 and TRBJ1-1): NAGVMQNPRHLVRRRGQEARLRCSPMKGHSHVYWYRQLPEEGLKFMVYLQKENIIDESGMPKERFSAEFPKEGPSILRIQQVVRGDSAAYFCASSRRPGAFFGQGTRLTVV.

This clone was detected only once. The rearrangement links TRBV5-8 to TRBJ2-7, with 9 bases identical to TRBD1. With V trimmed by 5 bases and J by 6 bases, 12 bases remained unmatched. Germline V CDR1 and CDR2: SGHTS, YDEGEE. CDR3 length: 15 residues. CDR3 residues: CASRRRQGVPGEQYF. CDR3 DNA sequence: TGTGCCAGCAGACGGAGACAGGGGGTACCCGGCGAGCAGTACTTC.

V and J are TRBV27 and TRBJ2-7; D is perhaps TRBD2 (6 bases). Trimming shortened V by 3 bases and J by 2 bases, and 11 bases separated the two germline ends. The CDR3 is 14 amino acids. The germline V gene encodes CDR1 MNHEY and CDR2 SMNVEV (reference sequence). The CDR3 DNA reads as TGTGCCAGCAGTTTGAGCGGGCCTACCTACGAGCAGTACTTC. Translated, it gives CASSLSGPTYEQYF.

The chain's CDR3 is CASSVDPTGSTEAFF. The CDR3 DNA is TGTGCCAGCAGCGTAGACCCGACAGGGAGCACTGAAGCTTTCTTT. The J gene is TRBJ1-1, the V gene TRBV9, with 7 nucleotides matching TRBD1. Germline CDR1 SGDLS, CDR2 YYNGEE. This CDR3 has 15 residues. The J segment lost 4 bases and the V segment lost 0 bases, leaving 6 bases of the junction unmatched. The variable domain in full, completed from reference TRBV9 and TRBJ1-1, reads DSGVTQTPKHLITATGQRVTLRCSPRSGDLSVYWYQQSLDQGLQFLIQYYNGEERAKGNILERFSAQQFPDLHSELNLSSLELGDSALYFCASSVDPTGSTEAFFGQGTRLTVV.

The chain joins TRBV28 to TRBJ2-7; 12 bases fit TRBD2. Losses at the gene ends were 6 bases for V and 2 bases for J; bases not matched to a gene: 2. From germline, CDR1 is MDHEN and CDR2 SYDVKM. The CDR3 runs to 14 residues. The CDR3 spells CASRLAGGPYEQYF. In DNA form, the CDR3 reads TGTGCCAGCAGACTAGCGGGAGGCCCCTACGAGCAGTACTTC.

V gene TRBV18 combines with J gene TRBJ2-1; D call uncertain. The V end was cut by 8 bases, the J end by 6 bases, with 14 bases between. The V gene's germline CDR1 is KGHSH and CDR2 LQKENI. The CDR3 is made up of 13 amino acids. Here the CDR3 reads CASANPASNEQFF. In DNA, the CDR3 is TGTGCCAGCGCGAACCCAGCTAGCAATGAGCAGTTCTTC.

The rearrangement joins TRBV30 to TRBJ2-7, with D unresolved. V lost 1 base and J 0 bases, leaving 1 base between the germline ends. Germline V CDR1 and CDR2: GTSNPN, SVGIG (reference sequence). The length of the CDR3 is 11 residues. CDR3 nucleotides: TGTGCCTGGAGTGACTCCTACGAGCAGTACTTC. Translated, it gives CAWSDSYEQYF.

To note about this clone: At one of its ends the junction is not consistent with the germline gene, which may arise from a read error. V gene TRBV2 combines with J gene TRBJ2-7; 8 bases map to TRBD2. The CDR3 is 14 residues long. CDR1 and CDR2 from the germline V gene are SNHLY and FYNNEI. This chain's CDR3 is CASTRGGLSDEQYF. CDR3 sequence (DNA): TGTGCCAGCACCCGGGGGGGCCTCTCCGACGAGCAGTACTTC.

The V call is TRBV4-1, the J call TRBJ1-2; perhaps TRBD1 as D (5 bases). This CDR3 region has 15 residues. Germline CDR1 MGHRA, CDR2 YSYEKL. V lost 4 bases and J lost 4, with 16 bases in between. The CDR3, as DNA: TGCGCCAGCAGCCTGGACACCTCAACAATCTATGGCTACACCTTC. Its protein is CASSLDTSTIYGYTF.

The rearrangement joins TRBV5-6 to TRBJ1-1, with unresolved D. V was cut by 3 bases and J by 1 base, with 16 bases left in between. Germline-derived CDR1 and CDR2 are SGHDT and YYEEEE. CDR3 length: 16 amino acids. The CDR3 reads CASSSLMRGQNTEAFF. CDR3 in DNA: TGTGCCAGCAGCTCCCTTATGCGTGGGCAGAACACTGAAGCTTTCTTT.

In this sample, this clone turned up a few times. This rearrangement joins TRBV6-5 to TRBJ1-1; D is undetermined. The CDR3 is 12 residues long. V was trimmed by 7 bases and J by 5 bases, leaving 11 bases between them. Germline CDR1 is MNHEY and CDR2 is SVGAGI. CDR3 in DNA: TGTGCCAGCAAAGACGTAAGGACTGAAGCTTTCTTT. This translates into CASKDVRTEAFF.

This chain uses TRBV7-6 with TRBJ2-7; D is perhaps TRBD1 (5 bases). The germline V and J ends were trimmed by 1 base and 1 base, with 14 bases remaining between them. Per the germline V gene, CDR1 is SGHVS and CDR2 is FNYEAQ. This CDR3 region has 16 residues. CDR3 protein: CASSLVGSGPSYEQYF. The DNA for the CDR3 is TGTGCCAGCAGCTTAGTAGGGTCAGGGCCGTCCTACGAGCAGTACTTC.

This clone was detected only a few times. The chain links TRBV27 to TRBJ1-6; possible D gene TRBD1, 5 bases. CDR3 length equals 13 residues. Germline loops: CDR1 MNHEY, CDR2 SMNVEV (reference sequence). V lost 5 bases and J lost 14, with 16 bases in between. CDR3 region: CASSPSTGGALHF. The DNA for the CDR3 is TGTGCCAGCAGTCCGTCCACAGGCGGGGCCCTCCACTTT.

V usage is TRBV27 and J usage is TRBJ2-1; D is possibly TRBD1 (6 bases). V was shortened by 5 bases and J by 3 bases, with 17 bases between the two germline ends. Germline lookup yields CDR1 MNHEY and CDR2 SMNVEV (reference sequence). The length of the CDR3 is 16 residues. CDR3: CASSPTQGWFYNEQFF. CDR3 coding DNA: TGTGCCAGCAGTCCCACCCAGGGGTGGTTCTACAATGAGCAGTTCTTC.

This chain connects TRBV24-1 to TRBJ1-2; D uncertain. Germline values: CDR1 KGHDR, CDR2 SFDVKD. Trimming shortened V by 8 bases and J by 5 bases, and 8 bases separated the two germline ends. The CDR3 length is 11 residues. CDR3 residues: CATISRYGYTF. CDR3 in DNA: TGTGCCACCATCTCCCGTTATGGCTACACCTTC.

The chain links TRBV29-1 to TRBJ2-5; D unresolved. Deletions cut 4 bases from V and 5 bases from J, with 5 bases between. CDR1 is SQVTM, CDR2 ANQGSEA, per germline. The CDR3 loop spans 10 amino acids. CDR3 coding DNA: TGCAGCGTTGTCCTGGAGACCCAGTACTTC. As protein: CSVVLETQYF.

In its sample, this clone was seen once. The chain couples TRBV7-9 to TRBJ1-5; D might be TRBD1 (5 bases). Trimming removed 5 bases from V and 4 bases from J, with 12 bases in between. CDR3 length: 14 residues. Germline-derived CDR1 and CDR2 are SEHNR and FQNEAQ (reference sequence). CDR3 region: CASSDDSLNQPQHF. Written as DNA, the CDR3 is TGTGCCAGCAGCGACGACAGCCTAAATCAGCCCCAGCATTTT. The full variable domain, with the rest looked up from reference TRBV7-9 and TRBJ1-5, is DTGVSQNPRHKITKRGQNVTFRCDPISEHNRLYWYRQTLGQGPEFLTYFQNEAQLEKSRLLSDRFSAERPKGSFSTLEIQRTEQGDSAMYLCASSDDSLNQPQHFGDGTRLSIL.

DNA of the CDR3: TGTGCCAGCAGCCACACCGCAGGCGGAGCGGGGAGCACAGATACGCAGTATTTT. Its translation: CASSHTAGGAGSTDTQYF. The J gene is TRBJ2-3, the V gene TRBV14, with TRBD2 matching 7 bases. CDR3 length equals 18 residues. Germline lookup yields CDR1 SGHDN and CDR2 FVKESK. V trimming: 3 bases; J trimming: 0 bases; junction bases outside the gene matches: 12.

This clone was seen a single time. The chain links TRBV19 to TRBJ2-1, with D perhaps matching TRBD2 (5 bases). The CDR3 consists of 15 residues. Looked up from germline, CDR1 is LNHDA and CDR2 is SQIVND (reference sequence). V gave up 3 bases and J gave up 8 bases, with 17 bases separating them. This CDR3 reads CASSIGFPPGDEQFF. CDR3 nucleotides: TGTGCCAGTAGTATCGGGTTCCCCCCCGGGGATGAGCAGTTCTTC.

This chain links TRBV7-2 with TRBJ1-2; D perhaps matches TRBD1 (5 bases). This CDR3 contains 15 residues. Germline CDR1 and CDR2: SGHTA and FQGNSA. Trimming removed 5 bases at V and 0 bases at J, with 13 bases between. In nucleotides, the CDR3 is TGTGCCAGCAGCCCGGGGACGGTACCTAACTATGGCTACACCTTC. The encoded protein is CASSPGTVPNYGYTF.

The chain joins TRBV4-1 to TRBJ1-2, with 8 positions matching TRBD1. Per the germline V gene, CDR1 is MGHRA and CDR2 is YSYEKL. V lost 4 bases and J lost 4; bases outside the gene matches: 14. The CDR3 is made up of 17 amino acids. For the CDR3, the DNA is TGCGCCAGCAGCCCTGGGGGGGCCAGGGGGCTTTTCTATGGCTACACCTTC. It codes for CASSPGGARGLFYGYTF.

The chain is built from TRBV10-3 and TRBJ1-3; 9 nucleotides align to TRBD1. The CDR3 extends over 17 amino acids. With V trimmed by 0 bases and J by 0 bases, 3 bases remained unmatched. From germline, CDR1 is ENHRY and CDR2 SYGVKD. The CDR3 DNA sequence: TGTGCCATCAGTGAGTCGACAGGGGGGGTCTCTGGAAACACCATATATTTT. Translated, it gives CAISESTGGVSGNTIYF.